The rows below give T cell receptor beta chains drawn from one sample of a study of cytomegalovirus exposure and HLA in healthy donors. This table comes from immunoSEQ multiplex PCR, and its TCRdb copy is limited to in-frame clones, with some not included. Of over 150,000 clones in the sample, around 80% were seen once. Sequencing was done on a sample of PBMCs. The source is a woman in her twenties or thirties in good health and CMV-seropositive. The CDR3 runs from the conserved cysteine through the conserved F or W. The order of the fields is J gene, clone size, V gene, D gene, CDR3 DNA, CDR3 protein. The D gene is left open where the match is weak. Only some rows state a clone size, as once, few, many or a class for expanded clones.

>TRBJ2-3|NA|TRBV9|TRBD2
TGTGCCAGCAGCGCGAGACTAGCGGGAGAGTTACGTCGCACAGATACGCAGTATTTT
CASSARLAGELRRTDTQYF
>TRBJ1-2|NA|TRBV5-6|TRBD1
TGTGCCAGCAGCGGGGACAGGGTCGGCTATGGCTACACCTTC
CASSGDRVGYGYTF
>TRBJ1-1|NA|TRBV2|TRBD1
TGTGCCAGCAGCCAGGGGGTCAACACTGAAGCTTTCTTT
CASSQGVNTEAFF
>TRBJ2-2|once|TRBV28|NA
TGTGCCAGCAGGTTCGCGAACACCGGGGAGCTGTTTTTT
CASRFANTGELFF
>TRBJ2-5|NA|TRBV28|NA
TGTGCCAGCAGTCCGTTATTGACAGGTCAAGAGACCCAGTACTTC
CASSPLLTGQETQYF
>TRBJ2-3|NA|TRBV10-3|TRBD2
TGTGCCATCAGTGAGGGTGGAGCGGGAGGGCCGGGGACAGATACGCAGTATTTT
CAISEGGAGGPGTDTQYF
>TRBJ2-2|NA|TRBV30|NA
TGTGCCTGGACTTTCAGGGGAACCGGGGAGCTGTTTTTT
CAWTFRGTGELFF
>TRBJ2-7|NA|TRBV28|NA
TGTGCCAGCAGCCCACAGAGATACGAGCAGTACTTC
CASSPQRYEQYF
>TRBJ1-2|once|TRBV7-8|NA
TGTGCCAGCAGCGCCGAAGGCGGGACCTATTGGGGCGGTGGCTACACCTTC
CASSAEGGTYWGGGYTF
>TRBJ1-1|NA|TRBV5-1|TRBD1
TGCGCCAGCAGGCTGGGACAGGGGAACACTGAAGCTTTCTTT
CASRLGQGNTEAFF
>TRBJ1-1|NA|TRBV12-5|TRBD1
TGTGCTAGTGGTAGGGACAGAATGAACACTGAAGCTTTCTTT
CASGRDRMNTEAFF
>TRBJ2-7|NA|TRBV28|TRBD2
TGTGCCAGCAGCCCCTTAATCGGCGGGAGGGCTCGGTACGAGCAGTACTTC
CASSPLIGGRARYEQYF
>TRBJ2-6|NA|TRBV19|NA
TGTGCCAGTACCCACACAGGGATCCCAGTTTCTGGGGCCAACGTCCTGACTTTC
CASTHTGIPVSGANVLTF
>TRBJ2-5|NA|TRBV7-2|TRBD2
TGTGCCAGCAGCTTAGAGACAGCGGGAGGGGTAGAGACCCAGTACTTC
CASSLETAGGVETQYF
>TRBJ1-2|NA|TRBV11-3|NA
TGTGCCAGCAGCCTTAGGGGCGGGACTAACTATGGCTACACCTTC
CASSLRGGTNYGYTF
>TRBJ2-3|NA|TRBV7-6|NA
TGTGCCAGCAGCTTAGCTACGGGAAGAGATACGCAGTATTTT
CASSLATGRDTQYF
>TRBJ2-7|NA|TRBV28|NA
TGTGCCAGCAGCGAAACAGGGTCACGGTCCTACGAGCAGTACTTC
CASSETGSRSYEQYF
>TRBJ2-1|NA|TRBV11-2|NA
TGTGCCAGCAGCGGCGGGAACGATGAGCAGTTCTTC
CASSGGNDEQFF
>TRBJ1-5|NA|TRBV15|NA
TGTGCCACCAGCAGGACCTGGGGCCCGGGTGGCAATCAGCCCCAGCATTTT
CATSRTWGPGGNQPQHF
>TRBJ2-1|NA|TRBV11-2|TRBD1
TGTGCCAGCAGCTCCAGACAGGGAAGTAATGAGCAGTTCTTC
CASSSRQGSNEQFF
>TRBJ2-7|NA|TRBV30|TRBD1
TGTGCCTGGAGTGTAACAGGGGGCTTGTACGAGCAGTACTTC
CAWSVTGGLYEQYF
>TRBJ2-3|NA|TRBV5-1|NA
TGCGCCAGTAGTAGTCTGAGCACAGATACGCAGTATTTT
CASSSLSTDTQYF
>TRBJ2-1|few|TRBV7-2|TRBD1
TGTGCCAGCAGCCCAGGGGGCCGGGGTCAGGTAAATGAGCAGTTCTTC
CASSPGGRGQVNEQFF
>TRBJ2-7|NA|TRBV11-2|TRBD1
TGTGCCAGCGCATCGGGACAGGGCTCCTACGAGCAGTACTTC
CASASGQGSYEQYF